This TCR beta chain emerged from a study of response to subunit inactivated influenza vaccine. Via MiXCR, TCRdb re-called the RT-PCR reads, giving one row per CDR3 protein. Among more than 700,000 distinct CDR3 sequences, around 21% were seen once, and the ten largest hold around 9.6%. This clonotype was found many times. Its ends do not fully match the called genes, so a read error is possible. The CDR3 is made up of 15 amino acids. Per germline, CDR1 SQVTM and CDR2 ANQGSEA. The V call is TRBV29-1, the J call TRBJ2-1, with 13 bases fitting TRBD2. This clonotype was obtained from a man in his fifties who received an inactivated influenza vaccine. The source was PBMCs from blood, collected 5 to 6 days after vaccination. This CDR3 is CSVEGLAGAYNEQFF. The CDR3, as DNA: TGCAGCGTGGAAGGACTAGCGGGGGCCTACAATGAGCAGTTCTTC.